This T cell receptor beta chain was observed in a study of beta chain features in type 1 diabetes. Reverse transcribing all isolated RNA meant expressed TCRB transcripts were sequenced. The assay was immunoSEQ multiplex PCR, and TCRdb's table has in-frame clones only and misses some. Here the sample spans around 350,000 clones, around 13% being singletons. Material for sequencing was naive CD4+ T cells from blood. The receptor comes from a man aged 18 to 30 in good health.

The CDR3 is CASKSGTGINEQFF. The CDR3 DNA reads TGTGCCAGTAAGTCTGGGACAGGCATAAATGAGCAGTTCTTC. The genes are TRBV19 and TRBJ2-1; 8 bases are shared with TRBD1. Trimming cost V 7 bases and J 7 bases; bases outside gene matches: 9. The CDR3 loop spans 14 amino acids. Per the germline V gene, CDR1 is LNHDA and CDR2 is SQIVND (reference sequence).